Sequencing of this T cell receptor (beta chain) was carried out in a study of CD8+ T cells in alopecia areata. RNA was isolated and reverse transcribed to cDNA, the sequencing template. TCRdb's table, derived via immunoSEQ multiplex PCR, lists solely in-frame clones and lacks some. The top ten hold around 8.5% of the sample, which has fewer than 110,000 clones, 55% seen once. Looked up from germline, CDR1 is LNHNV and CDR2 is YYDKDF (reference sequence). The CDR3 is 14 residues long. The V and J ends lost 0 bases and 1 base respectively, with 7 bases between them. Sequencing was performed on CD4+ T cells sorted from blood. The J gene is TRBJ2-7, the V gene TRBV15; D not resolved. The sequence derives from a human donor in good health. The CDR3 sequence is CATSRDRASYEQYF. The CDR3 DNA follows: TGTGCCACCAGCAGAGACCGGGCTTCCTACGAGCAGTACTTC.